The TCR beta chain under discussion was sequenced for a study of tumor-infiltrating lymphocytes in localized non-small cell lung cancer. Study-level findings and limits: Tumor T-cell fraction was not associated with recurrence-free survival. TCR sequencing covered a subset of patients with enough tissue. Technical variation could not be separated from intratumor heterogeneity here. Immunotypes IM1 and IM2 had similar TCR-derived T-cell fractions.

The CDR3 is 11 amino acids. Deletions cut 8 bases from V and 2 bases from J, with 5 bases between. The germline CDR1 and CDR2 sequences are MDHEN and SYDVKM. TCRdb's copy holds only in-frame clones and misses some; the assay was immunoSEQ multiplex PCR. This table has tens of thousands of clones, roughly two thirds appearing once. Comments on this clone: No antigen is known for it.

What was sequenced was lung tumor tissue. This chain links TRBV28 with TRBJ2-3; D is ambiguous. The clonotype comes from a human donor with non-small cell lung cancer. Here the CDR3 reads CASAVTDTQYF. The CDR3 DNA is TGTGCCAGCGCCGTCACAGATACGCAGTATTTT.